In its sample, the clone carrying this T cell receptor beta chain was seen a few times. Expressed TCRB transcripts were sequenced because the entire RNA isolate underwent reverse transcription. Sequencing was performed with immunoSEQ multiplex PCR; in TCRdb, only in-frame clones are kept and a portion is missing. Of 400,000 to 550,000 clones listed, about an eighth were seen once; the top ten hold approximately 0.045%. CDR1 is LNHNV and CDR2 is YYDKDF in the germline V gene (reference sequence). The CDR3 spans 15 residues. Trimming at V came to 0 bases and at J to 10 bases, leaving 9 bases not matched to a gene. This entry comes from a study of beta chain features in type 1 diabetes.

The rearrangement uses TRBV15 and TRBJ2-1; 7 bases map to TRBD2. The TCR was taken from a woman aged 18 to 35 in good health. The sequenced sample consisted of naive CD4+ T cells from blood. CDR3 in DNA: TGTGCCACCAGCAGAGACTTCGGGGGGACCACAGAGCAGTTCTTC. The encoded protein is CATSRDFGGTTEQFF. Looking up the rest from reference TRBV15 and TRBJ2-1 gives the full variable domain: DAMVIQNPRYQVTQFGKPVTLSCSQTLNHNVMYWYQQKSSQAPKLLFHYYDKDFNNEADTPDNFQSRRPNTSFCFLDIRSPGLGDTAMYLCATSRDFGGTTEQFFGPGTRLTVL.